What follows is one T cell receptor (beta chain) and its context. Its cognate antigen is unknown. The data were produced by immunoSEQ multiplex PCR, yet TCRdb's version contains in-frame clones alone and is incomplete. This sample has tens of thousands of clones, with around 80% found just once. J was trimmed by 5 bases and V by 3 bases; bases with no gene match: 6. The V gene's germline CDR1 is SNHLY and CDR2 FYNNEI. This CDR3 is 14 amino acids long. The data were taken from a study of T cells in localized non-small cell lung cancer. Whole-study findings and limits: Exceeding tumor, uninvolved adjacent lung had the highest T cell clonality. Median about 56 top-100 tumor clones were shared with paired adjacent lung.

The TCR originated in a male donor at least 60 years old with stage III squamous cell lung carcinoma. The chain links TRBV2 to TRBJ1-1; 7 nucleotides align to TRBD1. Sequenced material: peripheral blood, taken before any cancer treatment. The CDR3, as DNA: TGTGCCAGCAGTGAGCGGACAGGAGGGACTGAAGCTTTCTTT. It translates to CASSERTGGTEAFF.